Below, 20 T cell receptor beta chains from the same sample are listed, as sequenced in a study of blood T cell repertoires in COVID-19. The data were produced by immunoSEQ multiplex PCR, yet TCRdb's version contains in-frame clones alone and is incomplete. The table has 150,000 to 200,000 clones, 88% seen once. Sequencing was done on a sample of PBMCs or T cells enriched from blood (not recorded which). The receptors stem from a woman in her late teens or twenties who had recovered from COVID-19.

This chain uses TRBV6-4 with TRBJ2-3; the D gene is possibly TRBD2 (6 bases). The CDR3 spans 15 residues. The germline gives CDR1 MRHNA, CDR2 SNTAGT. V was clipped by 3 bases and J by 4 bases, with 14 bases between them. The CDR3 reads CASSEKASGPDTQYF. Here the CDR3 DNA reads TGTGCCAGCAGTGAAAAAGCAAGCGGGCCAGATACGCAGTATTTT.

DNA of the CDR3: TGTGCCAGCAGTTACCCTTCTGAAATCGACAGGAGGAACACCATATATTTT. It yields the protein CASSYPSEIDRRNTIYF. The V and J genes are TRBV28 and TRBJ1-3, with D perhaps matching TRBD1 (6 bases). The CDR3 is made up of 17 amino acids. Per germline, CDR1 MDHEN and CDR2 SYDVKM. Deletions cut 4 bases from V and 7 bases from J, with 23 bases between.

The V and J genes are TRBV27 and TRBJ2-1; tentative D call: TRBD2 (7 bases). The CDR3 is 16 residues long. Germline V lookup: CDR1 MNHEY, CDR2 SMNVEV (reference sequence). The V and J ends lost 4 bases and 7 bases respectively, with 20 bases between them. CDR3 residues: CASSSLEGGGPNEQFF. CDR3 DNA: TGTGCCAGCAGTTCGCTAGAGGGGGGGGGCCCTAATGAGCAGTTCTTC.

The count of this clone is one. The V gene is TRBV30, the J gene TRBJ1-4; 11 positions agree with TRBD1. The CDR3 has 21 amino acids. CDR1 is GTSNPN and CDR2 is SVGIG in the germline V gene (reference sequence). V was clipped by 3 bases and J by 3 bases; unmatched bases: 21. The CDR3 region is CAWRTGTGGLARIVANEKLFF. The CDR3 DNA is TGTGCCTGGAGAACCGGGACAGGGGGTCTCGCTAGGATTGTAGCTAATGAAAAACTGTTTTTT.

The CDR3 coding sequence is TGTGCCAGCATGGGCGTATGGACAGGGGACTACGAGCAGTACTTC. Its translation is CASMGVWTGDYEQYF. This chain uses TRBV2 with TRBJ2-7, with TRBD1 identical over 9 bases. V lost 7 bases to trimming and J lost 3 bases; unmatched junction nucleotides: 10. Germline V gives CDR1 SNHLY, CDR2 FYNNEI. The CDR3 loop spans 15 amino acids.

Only a few counts were recorded for this clone. J is TRBJ1-4 and V is TRBV27, with no clear D. Trimming removed 4 bases from V and 4 bases from J, with 13 bases in between. Germline V gene lookup returns CDR1 MNHEY and CDR2 SMNVEV (reference sequence). The CDR3 is 15 amino acids. The DNA of the CDR3 is TGTGCCAGCAGTTCTTGGGCAGCTCATAATGAAAAACTGTTTTTT. Protein: CASSSWAAHNEKLFF.

CDR3 bases: TGTGCCAGCACCCCCGGAGGGGCGGGAGGCTACACCTTC. Protein product: CASTPGGAGGYTF. V and J are TRBV7-9 and TRBJ1-2, with a possible D match to TRBD1 (5 bases). V was cut by 7 bases and J by 8 bases, with 17 bases left in between. CDR3 length equals 13 residues. Germline CDR1 and CDR2: SEHNR and FQNEAQ (reference sequence).

The genes are TRBV7-3 and TRBJ1-1, with 9 nucleotides matching TRBD1. Trimming cost V 2 bases and J 6 bases; bases outside gene matches: 4. This CDR3 comprises 14 residues. Germline V lookup: CDR1 SGHTA, CDR2 FQGTGA. CDR3: CASSLGTGRAEAFF. In nucleotides, the CDR3 is TGTGCCAGCAGCTTAGGGACAGGGCGGGCTGAAGCTTTCTTT.

The V gene is TRBV2, the J gene TRBJ2-1, with a possible D match to TRBD1 (6 bases). The germline CDR1 and CDR2 sequences are SNHLY and FYNNEI. Trimming pared 8 bases from V and 0 bases from J, leaving 8 bases between. CDR3 length: 13 residues. The CDR3 bases are TGTGCCAGCGAGACAGGCTCCTACAATGAGCAGTTCTTC. Encoded protein: CASETGSYNEQFF.

This chain uses TRBV9 with TRBJ2-3, with unresolved D. The CDR3 spans 15 residues. Trimming stripped 0 bases from V and 2 bases from J, with 10 bases between. The germline gives CDR1 SGDLS, CDR2 YYNGEE. This chain's CDR3 is CASSVVGRLTDTQYF. Here the CDR3 DNA reads TGTGCCAGCAGCGTAGTAGGCAGACTCACAGATACGCAGTATTTT.

The V call is TRBV7-2, the J call TRBJ1-2, with 11 bases aligning to TRBD1. The CDR3 spans 15 residues. Losses at the gene ends were 4 bases for V and 6 bases for J; bases not matched to a gene: 7. Germline V gene data show CDR1 as SGHTA and CDR2 as FQGNSA. CDR3 loop: CASSSTGTGGNGYTF. The DNA for the CDR3 is TGTGCCAGCAGCTCCACCGGGACAGGGGGAAATGGCTACACCTTC.

The rearrangement links TRBV27 to TRBJ1-1; unclear D gene. Per the germline V gene, CDR1 is MNHEY and CDR2 is SMNVEV (reference sequence). The CDR3 spans 14 residues. V was pared by 3 bases and J by 4 bases, with 12 bases between. In nucleotides, the CDR3 is TGTGCCAGCAGTTTCACTATAGCGGGCACTGAAGCTTTCTTT. This codes for CASSFTIAGTEAFF.

This chain connects TRBV27 to TRBJ2-5; 9 bases align to TRBD2. The CDR3 extends over 14 amino acids. Germline assignment: CDR1 MNHEY and CDR2 SMNVEV (reference sequence). With V trimmed by 3 bases and J by 4 bases, 3 bases remained unmatched. The CDR3 DNA is TGTGCCAGCAGTTTTAGCGGGAGACCAGAGACCCAGTACTTC. Translated, it gives CASSFSGRPETQYF.

J is TRBJ2-7 and V is TRBV3-1 (or the pseudogene TRBV3-2); no reliable D call. This CDR3 region has 15 residues. The V end was cut by 1 base, the J end by 0 bases, with 10 bases between. Per the germline V gene, CDR1 is LGHDT and CDR2 is YNNKEL (reference sequence). The CDR3 spells CASSQGQVPSYEQYF. The CDR3 DNA follows: TGTGCCAGCAGCCAAGGTCAGGTGCCCTCCTACGAGCAGTACTTC.

The chain has TRBV11-2 and TRBJ2-5; TRBD2 might be the D (5 bases). Germline assignment: CDR1 SGHAT and CDR2 FQNNGV. The CDR3 has 13 amino acids. The ends were cut back, 3 bases at V and 1 base at J, with 6 bases in the middle. The CDR3 here is CASSFGVQETQYF. DNA of the CDR3: TGTGCCAGCAGCTTCGGGGTCCAAGAGACCCAGTACTTC.

The J gene is TRBJ1-1, the V gene TRBV10-3; a possible D gene is TRBD1 (5 bases). CDR1 is ENHRY, CDR2 SYGVKD, per germline. The CDR3 is 10 amino acids. DNA of the CDR3: TGTGCAGCGGGGGGGGCTGAAGCTTTCTTT. This encodes CAAGGAEAFF.

The DNA of the CDR3 is TGTGCCAGCAGCTTCGGGGGGATCCAAGAGACCCAGTACTTC. It yields the protein CASSFGGIQETQYF. V is TRBV7-9 and J is TRBJ2-5; 7 nucleotides align to TRBD2. This CDR3 spans 14 amino acids. V trimming: 3 bases; J trimming: 1 base; junction bases outside the gene matches: 2. Germline CDR1 SEHNR, CDR2 FQNEAQ (reference sequence).

The sample holds one count of this clone. The CDR3 reads CASSLSSSGANVLTF. CDR3 nucleotides: TGCGCCAGCAGCTTAAGTAGCTCTGGGGCCAACGTCCTGACTTTC. J is TRBJ2-6 and V is TRBV4-3; no reliable D call. Germline lookup yields CDR1 LGHNA and CDR2 YSLEER. V was shortened by 5 bases and J by 0 bases, with 8 bases between the two germline ends. CDR3 length: 15 residues.

This chain links TRBV5-4 with TRBJ2-2, with D possibly matching TRBD2 (6 bases). Germline CDR1 is SGHNT and CDR2 is YYREEE (reference sequence). V was clipped by 4 bases and J by 8 bases, with 24 bases between them. The CDR3 has 17 amino acids. This CDR3 is CASSLIRGGLAGGELFF. CDR3 in DNA: TGTGCCAGCAGCCTCATCCGTGGAGGGCTTGCGGGGGGGGAGCTGTTTTTT. Full variable domain (remainder filled in from reference TRBV5-4 and TRBJ2-2): ETGVTQSPTHLIKTRGQQVTLRCSSQSGHNTVSWYQQALGQGPQFIFQYYREEENGRGNFPPRFSGLQFPNYSSELNVNALELDDSALYLCASSLIRGGLAGGELFFGEGSRLTVL.

The V and J genes are TRBV20-1 and TRBJ1-5; no clear D. Trimming stripped 3 bases from V and 2 bases from J, with 20 bases between. The V gene's germline CDR1 is DFQATT and CDR2 SNEGSKA (reference sequence). This CDR3 has 17 amino acids. This CDR3 is CSASSWRAPLGNQPQHF. CDR3 DNA: TGCAGTGCTAGTTCTTGGAGGGCCCCGCTGGGCAATCAGCCCCAGCATTTT.